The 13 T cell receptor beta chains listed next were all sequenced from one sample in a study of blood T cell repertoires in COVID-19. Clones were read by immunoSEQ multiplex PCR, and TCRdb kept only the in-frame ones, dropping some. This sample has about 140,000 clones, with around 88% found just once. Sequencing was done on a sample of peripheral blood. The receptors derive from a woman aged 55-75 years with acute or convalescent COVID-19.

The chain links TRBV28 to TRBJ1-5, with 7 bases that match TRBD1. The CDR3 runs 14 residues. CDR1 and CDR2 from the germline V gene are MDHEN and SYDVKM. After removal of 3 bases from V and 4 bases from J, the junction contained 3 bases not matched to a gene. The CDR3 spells CASSFSGQNQPQHF. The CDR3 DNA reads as TGTGCCAGCAGTTTCTCGGGACAGAATCAGCCCCAGCATTTT.

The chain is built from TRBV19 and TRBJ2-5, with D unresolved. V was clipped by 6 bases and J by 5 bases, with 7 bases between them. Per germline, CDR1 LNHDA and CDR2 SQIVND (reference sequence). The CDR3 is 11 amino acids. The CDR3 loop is CASSSRETQYF. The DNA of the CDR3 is TGTGCCAGTAGCTCCAGGGAGACCCAGTACTTC.

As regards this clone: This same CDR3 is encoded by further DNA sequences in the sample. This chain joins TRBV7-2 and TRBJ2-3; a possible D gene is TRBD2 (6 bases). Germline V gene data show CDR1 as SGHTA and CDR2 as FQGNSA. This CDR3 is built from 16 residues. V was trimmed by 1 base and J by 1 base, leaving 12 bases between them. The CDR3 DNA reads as TGTGCCAGCAGCTTAGAGGGGCGCGGGGGCACAGATACGCAGTATTTT. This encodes CASSLEGRGGTDTQYF.

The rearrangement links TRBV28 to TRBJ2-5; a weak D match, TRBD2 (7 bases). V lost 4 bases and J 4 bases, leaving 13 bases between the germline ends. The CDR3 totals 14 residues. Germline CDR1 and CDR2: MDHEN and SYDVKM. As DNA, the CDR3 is TGTGCCAGCAGTTCTCCCCGGGGGGCAGAGACCCAGTACTTC. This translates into CASSSPRGAETQYF.

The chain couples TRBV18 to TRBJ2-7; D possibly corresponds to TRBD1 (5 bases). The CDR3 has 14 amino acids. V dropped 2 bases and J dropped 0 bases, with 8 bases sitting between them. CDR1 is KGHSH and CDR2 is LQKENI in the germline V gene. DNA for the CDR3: TGTGCCAGCTCACCATGGACACCCTCCTACGAGCAGTACTTC. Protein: CASSPWTPSYEQYF.

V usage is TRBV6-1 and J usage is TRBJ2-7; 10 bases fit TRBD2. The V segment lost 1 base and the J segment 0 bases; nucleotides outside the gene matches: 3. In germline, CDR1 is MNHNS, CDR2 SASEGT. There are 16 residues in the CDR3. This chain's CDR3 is CASSEGTSGVSYEQYF. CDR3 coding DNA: TGTGCCAGCAGTGAAGGGACTAGCGGAGTCTCCTACGAGCAGTACTTC.

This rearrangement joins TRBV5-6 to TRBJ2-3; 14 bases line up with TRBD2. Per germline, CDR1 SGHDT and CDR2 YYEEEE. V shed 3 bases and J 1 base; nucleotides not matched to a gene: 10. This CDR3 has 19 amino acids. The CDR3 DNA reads TGTGCCAGCAGCTACGCCTGGACTAGCGGGGGGCCCGGCACAGATACGCAGTATTTT. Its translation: CASSYAWTSGGPGTDTQYF. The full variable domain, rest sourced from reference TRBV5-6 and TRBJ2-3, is DAGVTQSPTHLIKTRGQQVTLRCSPKSGHDTVSWYQQALGQGPQFIFQYYEEEERQRGNFPDRFSGHQFPNYSSELNVNALLLGDSALYLCASSYAWTSGGPGTDTQYFGPGTRLTVL.

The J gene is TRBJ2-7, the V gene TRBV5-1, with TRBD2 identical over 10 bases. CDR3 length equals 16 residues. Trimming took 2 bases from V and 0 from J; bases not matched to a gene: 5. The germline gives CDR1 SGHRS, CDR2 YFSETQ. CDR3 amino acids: CASSFASGGNSYEQYF. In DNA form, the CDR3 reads TGCGCCAGCAGCTTCGCTAGCGGGGGCAACTCCTACGAGCAGTACTTC. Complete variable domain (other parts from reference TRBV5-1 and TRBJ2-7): KAGVTQTPRYLIKTRGQQVTLSCSPISGHRSVSWYQQTPGQGLQFLFEYFSETQRNKGNFPGRFSGRQFSNSRSEMNVSTLELGDSALYLCASSFASGGNSYEQYFGPGTRLTVT.

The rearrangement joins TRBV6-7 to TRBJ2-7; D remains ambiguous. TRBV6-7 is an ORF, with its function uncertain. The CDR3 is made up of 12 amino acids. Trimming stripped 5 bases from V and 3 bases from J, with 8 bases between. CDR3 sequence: CASSPGGYEQYF. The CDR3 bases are TGTGCCAGCAGTCCCGGCGGCTACGAGCAGTACTTC.

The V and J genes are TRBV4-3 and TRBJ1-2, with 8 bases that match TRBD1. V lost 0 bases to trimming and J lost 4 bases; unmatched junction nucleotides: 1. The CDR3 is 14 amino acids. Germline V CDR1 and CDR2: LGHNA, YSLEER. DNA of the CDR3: TGCGCCAGCAGCCAAGATGGACAGGGCTATGGCTACACCTTC. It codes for CASSQDGQGYGYTF.

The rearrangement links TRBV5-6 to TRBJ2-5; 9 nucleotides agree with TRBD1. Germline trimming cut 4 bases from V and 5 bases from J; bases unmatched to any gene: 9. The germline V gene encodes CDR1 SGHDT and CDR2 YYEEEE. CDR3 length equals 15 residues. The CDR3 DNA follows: TGTGCCAGCAGCCGAAGAATACAGGGGGCGGAGACCCAGTACTTC. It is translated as CASSRRIQGAETQYF. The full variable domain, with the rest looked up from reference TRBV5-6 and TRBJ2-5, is DAGVTQSPTHLIKTRGQQVTLRCSPKSGHDTVSWYQQALGQGPQFIFQYYEEEERQRGNFPDRFSGHQFPNYSSELNVNALLLGDSALYLCASSRRIQGAETQYFGPGTRLLVL.

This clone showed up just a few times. CDR3 sequence: CASSEIGVGTEAFF. The CDR3 DNA is TGTGCCAGCAGTGAAATCGGGGTAGGGACTGAAGCTTTCTTT. The chain recombines TRBV2 with TRBJ1-1; D gene unclear. Germline V gene data show CDR1 as SNHLY and CDR2 as FYNNEI. V lost 2 bases and J 5 bases, leaving 12 bases between the germline ends. The CDR3 is made up of 14 amino acids. Combining the CDR3 with reference TRBV2 and TRBJ1-1 gives the whole variable domain EPEVTQTPSHQVTQMGQEVILRCVPISNHLYFYWYRQILGQKVEFLVSFYNNEISEKSEIFDDQFSVERPDGSNFTLKIRSTKLEDSAMYFCASSEIGVGTEAFFGQGTRLTVV.

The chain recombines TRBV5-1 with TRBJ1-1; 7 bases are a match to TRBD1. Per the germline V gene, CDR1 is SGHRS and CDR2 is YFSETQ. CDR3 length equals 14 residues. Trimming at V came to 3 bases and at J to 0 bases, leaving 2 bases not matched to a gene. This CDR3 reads CASSSGQMNTEAFF. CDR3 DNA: TGCGCCAGCAGCTCGGGACAGATGAACACTGAAGCTTTCTTT.